One sample yielded the 21 T cell receptor beta chains listed below, sequenced in a study of blood T cell repertoires in COVID-19. Clones were sequenced by immunoSEQ multiplex PCR, and TCRdb holds only the in-frame ones, with some missing. The sample contains roughly 200,000 clones, roughly 89% of which appear only once. Sample: peripheral blood. The receptor source for this set is a man aged 40-49 years with acute or convalescent COVID-19.

V usage is TRBV6-2 or TRBV6-3 and J usage is TRBJ1-2; TRBD1 aligns across 7 bases. The CDR3 extends over 14 amino acids. The V segment lost 5 bases and the J segment 5 bases; nucleotides outside the gene matches: 8. Looked up from germline, CDR1 is MNHEY and CDR2 is SVGEGT. CDR3 in DNA: TGTGCCAGCAGTCCAGGACAGGATTGGTATGGCTACACCTTC. The encoded protein is CASSPGQDWYGYTF.

V is TRBV4-3 and J is TRBJ2-3, with a tentative D call TRBD1 (5 bases). V was clipped by 0 bases and J by 4 bases, with 11 bases between them. The CDR3 contains 15 residues. The germline gives CDR1 LGHNA, CDR2 YSLEER. The CDR3 region has the DNA TGCGCCAGCAGCCAAGAAGGGCAAGGGGCAGATACGCAGTATTTT. This translates into CASSQEGQGADTQYF.

This clone was observed once. The rearrangement joins TRBV5-6 to TRBJ2-7; the match to TRBD1 covers 7 bases. The germline gives CDR1 SGHDT, CDR2 YYEEEE. The CDR3 extends over 15 amino acids. The ends lost 5 bases at V and 3 bases at J; junction bases unmatched: 11. The CDR3 region has the DNA TGTGCCAGCAGAAGGTACGAGGGGGCAGACTACGAGCAGTACTTC. The encoded protein is CASRRYEGADYEQYF. Full variable domain (outside the CDR3, taken from reference TRBV5-6 and TRBJ2-7): DAGVTQSPTHLIKTRGQQVTLRCSPKSGHDTVSWYQQALGQGPQFIFQYYEEEERQRGNFPDRFSGHQFPNYSSELNVNALLLGDSALYLCASRRYEGADYEQYFGPGTRLTVT.

CDR3 sequence: CASSARGLGEQFF. The CDR3, as DNA: TGTGCCAGCAGCGCTAGGGGGCTCGGTGAGCAGTTCTTC. V is TRBV11-3 and J is TRBJ2-1; TRBD1 agrees at 7 bases. V shed 5 bases and J 9 bases; nucleotides not matched to a gene: 7. This CDR3 is built from 13 residues. CDR1 is SGHNT, CDR2 YENEEA, per germline. Complete variable domain (other parts from reference TRBV11-3 and TRBJ2-1): EAGVVQSPRYKIIEKKQPVAFWCNPISGHNTLYWYLQNLGQGPELLIRYENEEAVDDSQLPKDRFSAERLKGVDSTLKIQPAELGDSAVYLCASSARGLGEQFFGPGTRLTVL.

V gene TRBV3-1 (or the pseudogene TRBV3-2) combines with J gene TRBJ1-1; D may be TRBD1 (5 bases). The CDR3 sequence is 16 residues long. The V gene's germline CDR1 is LGHDT and CDR2 YNNKEL (reference sequence). Between the trimmed V and J ends, which lost 1 base and 0 bases, there was a span of 12 bases. The CDR3 DNA reads as TGTGCCAGCAGCCAAGGACAGAGTTTCATGAACACTGAAGCTTTCTTT. It specifies CASSQGQSFMNTEAFF.

The chain links TRBV4-3 to TRBJ1-5; no clear D gene. The V gene lost 6 bases and the J gene lost 7 bases, with 16 bases spanning the gap. Germline CDR1 LGHNA, CDR2 YSLEER. The CDR3 extends over 14 amino acids. The CDR3 DNA follows: TGCGCCAGCAGTACCCTTCTGGGAGGACAGCCCCAGCATTTT. Encoded protein: CASSTLLGGQPQHF.

The V gene is TRBV12-3 or TRBV12-4, the J gene TRBJ2-7, with D unclear. This CDR3 region has 11 residues. The ends were cut back, 3 bases at V and 7 bases at J, with 7 bases in the middle. CDR3 in DNA: TGTGCCAGCAGTTTCTCTAGGGAGCAGTACTTC. Encoded protein: CASSFSREQYF.

This sequence joins TRBV11-2 and TRBJ2-3, with D possibly matching TRBD1 (6 bases). The CDR3 covers 15 residues. Germline V CDR1 and CDR2: SGHAT, FQNNGV. Trimming left V 2 bases short and J 3 bases short, with 12 bases between. The CDR3 here is CASSLQGWVTDTQYF. CDR3 in DNA: TGTGCCAGCAGCTTACAGGGGTGGGTTACAGATACGCAGTATTTT.

The chain uses TRBV24-1 and TRBJ2-3; 10 bases are shared with TRBD2. CDR3 length: 14 residues. V lost 9 bases and J lost 5; bases outside the gene matches: 7. CDR1 is KGHDR and CDR2 is SFDVKD in the germline V gene. Written as DNA, the CDR3 is TGTGCCACCGCAAGCGGGGGGGCCGTAGATACGCAGTATTTT. Its protein product is CATASGGAVDTQYF.

The rearrangement links TRBV10-3 to TRBJ2-7; 9 nucleotides match TRBD1. Germline V gene sequence: CDR1 ENHRY, CDR2 SYGVKD. J was trimmed by 4 bases and V by 8 bases; bases with no gene match: 9. The CDR3 has 14 residues. The CDR3 protein is CAIGGGQGWYEQYF. CDR3 coding DNA: TGTGCCATCGGGGGTGGACAGGGGTGGTACGAGCAGTACTTC.

The V gene is TRBV19, the J gene TRBJ1-4; 7 bases are shared with TRBD1. There are 15 residues in the CDR3. The germline CDR1 and CDR2 sequences are LNHDA and SQIVND (reference sequence). Trimming at V came to 5 bases and at J to 6 bases, leaving 9 bases not matched to a gene. CDR3 protein: CASSSLDRMDEKLFF. Here the CDR3 DNA reads TGTGCCAGTAGTTCGTTGGACAGGATGGATGAAAAACTGTTTTTT.

This clone has just one count. This chain connects TRBV6-5 to TRBJ1-5; TRBD1 is a possible D gene (5 bases). This CDR3 comprises 14 residues. Trimming cost V 10 bases and J 0 bases, with 13 bases left between them. Germline V gene data show CDR1 as MNHEY and CDR2 as SVGAGI. CDR3 in amino acids: CATATDFSNQPQHF. In DNA form, the CDR3 reads TGTGCCACCGCGACAGATTTTAGCAATCAGCCCCAGCATTTT.

J is TRBJ2-5 and V is TRBV5-4; 7 bases fit TRBD1. Trimming removed 0 bases from V and 5 bases from J; junction bases left unmatched: 10. The CDR3 covers 16 residues. Germline loops: CDR1 SGHNT, CDR2 YYREEE (reference sequence). The CDR3 DNA follows: TGTGCCAGCAGCTTGGCGGGACAGACAACCCTGGAGACCCAGTACTTC. This codes for CASSLAGQTTLETQYF.

V usage is TRBV11-3 and J usage is TRBJ1-6; D remains ambiguous. V lost 5 bases to trimming and J lost 0 bases, with 20 bases between them. Germline V gene sequence: CDR1 SGHNT, CDR2 YENEEA. There are 19 residues in the CDR3. DNA of the CDR3: TGTGCCAGCAGCCCCCCGGGCCGGGGAGCCCTCTCCTATAATTCACCCCTCCACTTT. This codes for CASSPPGRGALSYNSPLHF.

This sequence joins TRBV4-1 and TRBJ2-5; 16 bases are a match to TRBD2. The trim removed 0 bases at V and 5 bases at J, leaving 3 bases unmatched. Per germline, CDR1 MGHRA and CDR2 YSYEKL. The CDR3 length is 17 residues. CDR3 region: CASSQEGTSGGVETQYF. DNA of the CDR3: TGCGCCAGCAGCCAAGAGGGGACTAGCGGGGGGGTGGAGACCCAGTACTTC.

The chain has TRBV24-1 and TRBJ2-5, with D tentatively TRBD2 (6 bases). V was trimmed by 1 base and J by 1 base, leaving 9 bases between them. Per germline, CDR1 KGHDR and CDR2 SFDVKD. This CDR3 is built from 15 residues. The CDR3 DNA sequence: TGTGCCACCAGTGATTTTGGGACTGCCCAAGAGACCCAGTACTTC. This translates into CATSDFGTAQETQYF.

The chain combines TRBV28 with TRBJ2-5; 8 nucleotides line up with TRBD1. Looked up from germline, CDR1 is MDHEN and CDR2 is SYDVKM. This CDR3 region has 14 residues. Trimming at V came to 5 bases and at J to 5 bases, leaving 7 bases not matched to a gene. The CDR3 sequence: CASSPQNRGETQYF. CDR3 DNA: TGTGCCAGCAGTCCTCAAAACAGGGGGGAGACCCAGTACTTC. Variable domain in full (rest from reference TRBV28 and TRBJ2-5): DVKVTQSSRYLVKRTGEKVFLECVQDMDHENMFWYRQDPGLGLRLIYFSYDVKMKEKGDIPEGYSVSREKKERFSLILESASTNQTSMYLCASSPQNRGETQYFGPGTRLLVL.

This sequence joins TRBV11-2 and TRBJ2-6; the D gene is possibly TRBD1 (6 bases). Germline V gene sequence: CDR1 SGHAT, CDR2 FQNNGV. With 4 bases removed from V and 4 bases from J, the gap between germline ends came to 11 bases. There are 15 residues in the CDR3. DNA of the CDR3: TGTGCCAGCAGCTCCCAGGGGTACGGGGCCAACGTCCTGACTTTC. This encodes CASSSQGYGANVLTF. Full variable domain (outside the CDR3, taken from reference TRBV11-2 and TRBJ2-6): EAGVAQSPRYKIIEKRQSVAFWCNPISGHATLYWYQQILGQGPKLLIQFQNNGVVDDSQLPKDRFSAERLKGVDSTLKIQPAKLEDSAVYLCASSSQGYGANVLTFGAGSRLTVL.

V gene TRBV18 combines with J gene TRBJ1-1, with D possibly TRBD1 on 6 matching bases. The V end was cut by 6 bases, the J end by 3 bases, with 20 bases between. Germline CDR1 reads KGHSH; CDR2 reads LQKENI. This CDR3 region has 16 residues. The CDR3 is CASSPTTGKMDTEAFF. The CDR3 DNA follows: TGTGCCAGCTCGCCGACGACAGGAAAGATGGACACTGAAGCTTTCTTT.

The rearrangement joins TRBV5-1 to TRBJ2-3; TRBD2 aligns across 8 bases. V shed 2 bases and J 0 bases; nucleotides not matched to a gene: 2. Germline values: CDR1 SGHRS, CDR2 YFSETQ. The length of the CDR3 is 15 residues. The CDR3: CASSFGGASTDTQYF. As DNA, the CDR3 is TGCGCCAGCAGCTTCGGGGGGGCCAGCACAGATACGCAGTATTTT. The full variable domain, with the rest looked up from reference TRBV5-1 and TRBJ2-3, is KAGVTQTPRYLIKTRGQQVTLSCSPISGHRSVSWYQQTPGQGLQFLFEYFSETQRNKGNFPGRFSGRQFSNSRSEMNVSTLELGDSALYLCASSFGGASTDTQYFGPGTRLTVL.

This sequence joins TRBV9 and TRBJ1-1; 8 bases are a match to TRBD1. Trimming took 5 bases from V and 2 from J; bases not matched to a gene: 8. Germline assignment: CDR1 SGDLS and CDR2 YYNGEE. This CDR3 is 15 amino acids long. The chain's CDR3 is CASSQGALGNTEAFF. The CDR3 nucleotides are TGTGCCAGCAGTCAGGGGGCTTTAGGAAACACTGAAGCTTTCTTT.